The rows below give T cell receptor beta chains drawn from one sample of a study of blood T cell repertoires in COVID-19. The data were produced by immunoSEQ multiplex PCR, yet TCRdb's version contains in-frame clones alone and is incomplete. This repertoire shows 70,000 or so clones, 75% found once; its top ten account for around a fifth. Sequencing was performed on peripheral blood. The receptors were gathered from a man in his 70s with acute or convalescent COVID-19. Both conserved end residues are part of each CDR3. A D gene is named only where the DNA matches it firmly. Where a row states a size, it is once, few, many or the class of an expanded clone; other rows omit it.

>-|medium-sized|TRBV19|TRBJ2-5
TGTGCCAGTAGTTCCGAAGAGACCCAGTACTTC
CASSSEETQYF
>TRBD2|-|TRBV7-2|TRBJ2-3
TGTGCCAGCAGCTTAAGCAGCGGGAGTTCAGATACGCAGTATTTT
CASSLSSGSSDTQYF
>-|-|TRBV19|TRBJ2-5
TGTGCCAGTAGTGTAAAGCTCGGGGAGACCCAGTACTTC
CASSVKLGETQYF
>TRBD1|few|TRBV30|TRBJ1-1
TGTGCTTCTCGACCTGGGACAGGGGGTATCGGTGGGGCATCTGAAGCTTTCTTT
CASRPGTGGIGGASEAFF
>-|-|TRBV9|TRBJ2-1
TGTGCCAGCAGCCTACGTTCGGCAGGGGTCGAGCAGTTCTTC
CASSLRSAGVEQFF
>-|once|TRBV5-4|TRBJ2-5
TGTGCCAGCAGCTTGGTAGCCCAAGAGACCCAGTACTTC
CASSLVAQETQYF
>TRBD1|few|TRBV6-2/TRBV6-3|TRBJ2-6
TGTGCCAGCAGTTACTCGTACCGGCGACAGGGACCCTCTGGGGCCAACGTCCTGACTTTC
CASSYSYRRQGPSGANVLTF
>TRBD1|once|TRBV29-1|TRBJ2-1
TGCAGCGTCACGGACAGGGTTAATGAGCAGTTCTTC
CSVTDRVNEQFF
>-|few|TRBV7-8|TRBJ2-7
TGTGCCAGCACTCTGAGCTCCTACGAGCAGTACTTC
CASTLSSYEQYF
>TRBD1|-|TRBV18|TRBJ1-5
TGTGCCAGCTCACCAGACAGGGCGAATCAGCCCCAGCATTTT
CASSPDRANQPQHF
>TRBD2|-|TRBV28|TRBJ2-7
TGTGCCAGCACCCGGGGAGGGCAACCCTACGAGCAGTACTTC
CASTRGGQPYEQYF
>TRBD2|-|TRBV27|TRBJ2-3
TGTGCCAGCTTCGGGGGGGGGCACTCCGGGGGTCCAGATACGCAGTATTTT
CASFGGGHSGGPDTQYF
>-|-|TRBV3-1/TRBV3-2|TRBJ1-6
TGTGCCAGCAGCCAAGTCGAGGGAAATTCACCCCTCCACTTT
CASSQVEGNSPLHF
>TRBD2|few|TRBV7-9|TRBJ2-1
TGTGCCAGCAGCTGGGGTGGTGCGGGGACTAGTAAGCCTGAGCAGTTCTTC
CASSWGGAGTSKPEQFF
>-|-|TRBV19|TRBJ1-5
TGTGCCAGTAGTATATTAAACACCAATCAGCCCCAGCATTTT
CASSILNTNQPQHF
>TRBD1|-|TRBV20-1|TRBJ2-7
TGCAGCGGACAGGGGAGGGACGAGCAGTACTTC
CSGQGRDEQYF
>-|-|TRBV9|TRBJ1-4
TGTGCCAGCAGCCCGGACGGGAGAGGTGAAAAACTGTTTTTT
CASSPDGRGEKLFF
>-|-|TRBV27|TRBJ2-1
TGTGCCAGCAGTTCATACAGGGAAAGTCAAGGGAATGAGCAGTTCTTC
CASSSYRESQGNEQFF
>TRBD2|-|TRBV10-3|TRBJ2-2
TGTGCCATCAGGGCCGGGACTAGCGGGAGAAGGGAGGAGCTGTTTTTT
CAIRAGTSGRREELFF
>-|-|TRBV7-9|TRBJ1-3
TGTGCCAGCAGCTTAGCGATCGGGGTAACTGGAAACACCATATATTTT
CASSLAIGVTGNTIYF
>TRBD2|-|TRBV20-1|TRBJ2-3
TGCAGTGCTAGTAGGGAGGGCCACACAGATACGCAGTATTTT
CSASREGHTDTQYF
>TRBD1|-|TRBV7-9|TRBJ1-5
TGTGCCAGCATCGGGACAGCCGGTGGGCCCCAGCATTTT
CASIGTAGGPQHF
>-|-|TRBV4-3|TRBJ2-1
TGCGCCAGCAGCCAGAAATCCGGGAGAGGGTGGAATGAGCAGTTCTTC
CASSQKSGRGWNEQFF
>-|-|TRBV14|TRBJ1-3
TGTGCCAGCAGCCCTGACAGATTCCTCTCTGGAAACACCATATATTTT
CASSPDRFLSGNTIYF
>TRBD2|once|TRBV16|TRBJ2-1
TGTGCCACCAAGGCGGGGGGAGGATCCTACAATGAGCAGTTCTTC
CATKAGGGSYNEQFF
>TRBD1|-|TRBV19|TRBJ1-6
TGTGCCAGTAGTATCGGGACAGGGCTTAATTCACCCCTCCACTTT
CASSIGTGLNSPLHF
>-|-|TRBV10-3|TRBJ2-7
TGTGCCATCAACGGGGGTAACTCCTACGAGCAGTACTTC
CAINGGNSYEQYF
>-|-|TRBV12-5|TRBJ1-1
TGTGCTAGTGGTTTGCTAGAGGGCGTGGAGGCTTTCTTT
CASGLLEGVEAFF
>-|medium-sized|TRBV9|TRBJ2-3
TGTGCCAGCAGCTCTCTAGGCGGCACAGATACGCAGTATTTT
CASSSLGGTDTQYF
>TRBD1|few|TRBV5-8|TRBJ1-5
TGTGCCAGCAGCTTGAGGGACAGAAATCAGCCCCAGCATTTT
CASSLRDRNQPQHF
>-|-|TRBV5-5|TRBJ1-5
TGTGCCAGCAGCTTGGGTCTCGGGACTTCCCTAGGGCAGCCCCAGCATTTT
CASSLGLGTSLGQPQHF
>TRBD1|-|TRBV18|TRBJ2-1
TGTGCCAGCTCTCCGGGACAGGGGTGGAATGAGCAGTTCTTC
CASSPGQGWNEQFF
>-|-|TRBV3-1/TRBV3-2|TRBJ2-3
TGTGCCAGCAGACCCGAGGGTCCCTACACAGATACGCAGTATTTT
CASRPEGPYTDTQYF
>-|-|TRBV27|TRBJ2-1
TGTGCCAGCAGTTTATCAATTAGCGGTAGCTCCTACAATGAGCAGTTCTTC
CASSLSISGSSYNEQFF
>TRBD2|-|TRBV24-1|TRBJ2-1
TGTGCCACCAGTGACCCATGGGGTAGCGGGAGTTACAATGAGCAGTTCTTC
CATSDPWGSGSYNEQFF
>-|-|TRBV6-6|TRBJ1-5
TGTGCCAGCAGTCTGGCAGGGGAACAGCCCCAGCATTTT
CASSLAGEQPQHF
>-|-|TRBV2|TRBJ2-7
TGTGCCAGCCTCGCACTGCAAGGGATGTCGGGAGAGCAGTACTTC
CASLALQGMSGEQYF
>TRBD1|-|TRBV5-4|TRBJ1-2
TGTGCCAGCAGCACTGGACAGGGGGCTAAGGGCTACACCTTC
CASSTGQGAKGYTF
>TRBD1|-|TRBV4-3|TRBJ1-1
TGCGCCAGCAGCCCGCTCTCAGAGGGGACAGGGCTCGCTGAAGCTTTCTTT
CASSPLSEGTGLAEAFF
>-|few|TRBV10-3|TRBJ2-7
TGTGCCCTTAGAACGGGGGATGGGGAGCAGTACTTC
CALRTGDGEQYF